The source of this T cell receptor beta chain is a study of type 1 and type 2 diabetes patients. About the research overall: The cohort mixed type 1 diabetes, type 2 diabetes and nondiabetic donors. Notes on the study in general: Both CD4+ and CD8+ type 2 diabetes repertoires showed significantly higher diversity than type 1.

CDR3 length: 15 residues. The germline V gene has CDR1 KGHDR and CDR2 SFDVKD. Trimming removed 4 bases at V and 5 bases at J, with 13 bases between. PCR was run on genomic DNA. A primer set of 30 forward and 13 reverse primers amplified the CDR3. TCRdb analysed the multiplex PCR reads with MiXCR anew, one entry per CDR3 protein. Of 270,000 or so distinct CDR3 sequences detected, over 45% appear once; the ten largest clones hold roughly 15%. About this clonotype: Its target is unknown.

The J gene is TRBJ2-2, the V gene TRBV24-1; D remains unclear. This receptor was identified in a man between 18 and 35 years old with type 2 diabetes. What was sequenced was peripheral blood mononuclear cells (PBMCs). CDR3: CATSESNRDTGELFF. The DNA of the CDR3 is TGTGCCACCAGTGAGTCAAACAGAGATACCGGGGAGCTGTTTTTT.